These T cell receptor beta chains were read from a single sample in a study of blood T cell repertoires in COVID-19. TCRdb keeps only in-frame clones here, not all; method: immunoSEQ multiplex PCR. The sample records around 160,000 clones, 84% being singletons. The sample taken for sequencing was peripheral blood. The receptors here all came from a woman of 80 years or more with acute or convalescent COVID-19. Each CDR3 is given with its conserved first and last residue. Fields, in order: V gene, D gene, J gene, clone size, CDR3 DNA, CDR3 protein. The D gene is left open where the match is weak. Part of the rows lack a size; the others show once, few, many or a class for expanded clones.

TRBV5-1,TRBD1,TRBJ1-6,.,TGCGCCAGCAGCCCGACGGGACAGCTGAATTCACCCCTCCACTTT,CASSPTGQLNSPLHF
TRBV6-5,TRBD1,TRBJ2-6,.,TGTGCCAGCGACAGGGCTGCTGGGGCCAACGTCCTGACTTTC,CASDRAAGANVLTF
TRBV4-1,TRBD2,TRBJ2-1,.,TGCGCCAGCAGCCAAGATCCAGCGGGAGGTCTTAGTGGTGAGCAGTTCTTC,CASSQDPAGGLSGEQFF
TRBV15,.,TRBJ2-2,.,TGTGCCTTCCAGGCCCCGAACACCGGGGAGCTGTTTTTT,CAFQAPNTGELFF
TRBV6-5,TRBD1,TRBJ1-5,once,TGTGCCAGCAGCAACAGGGGTAGCAATCAGCCCCAGCATTTT,CASSNRGSNQPQHF
TRBV13,.,TRBJ2-6,.,TGTGCCAGCAGCTTGGGGACACGCGTAAGGGCCAACGTCCTGACTTTC,CASSLGTRVRANVLTF
TRBV11-2,TRBD1,TRBJ2-7,.,TGTGCCAGCAGCCTACAGGGGCGACAGGATTACGAGCAGTACTTC,CASSLQGRQDYEQYF
TRBV5-4,.,TRBJ1-4,.,TGTGCCAGCAGCTTGAAGGGGCAGGGGCGTGCAACTAATGAAAAACTGTTTTTT,CASSLKGQGRATNEKLFF
TRBV6-1,TRBD1,TRBJ2-1,.,TGTGCCAGCAGTGAGACAGGGGGCCCCGCTGAGCAGTTCTTC,CASSETGGPAEQFF
TRBV7-2,TRBD2,TRBJ2-1,.,TGTGCCAGCAGCTTAGTGGGACTAGCGGGAGAGAAGCAGTTCTTC,CASSLVGLAGEKQFF
TRBV7-9,TRBD2,TRBJ2-7,.,TGTGCCAGCAGCCTCCTGACTAGCGGGGATACGATCTACGAGCAGTACTTC,CASSLLTSGDTIYEQYF
TRBV5-1,TRBD2,TRBJ2-7,.,TGCGCCAGCAAAACCCTAGCGGGGGGATTTTCCTACGAGCAGTACTTC,CASKTLAGGFSYEQYF
TRBV5-5,TRBD1,TRBJ2-7,.,TGTGCCAGCAGCTCTCGACAGGGGTCCTACGAGCAGTACTTC,CASSSRQGSYEQYF
TRBV3-1/TRBV3-2,.,TRBJ1-2,.,TGTGCCAGCAGCCAAGAGCTTGGAGGTAGCGGCTACACCTTC,CASSQELGGSGYTF
TRBV27,TRBD1,TRBJ1-1,.,TGTGCCAGCAGCAATCCGGTATTATCGAGGACAGGGGGCCGAGCTTTCTTT,CASSNPVLSRTGGRAFF
TRBV11-2,.,TRBJ2-1,.,TGTGCCAGCAGCTTTACCGGAGTTCGCCTAAATGAGCAGTTCTTC,CASSFTGVRLNEQFF
TRBV5-5,.,TRBJ1-6,.,TGTGCCAGCAGCGTGGCTGATCTTTCGGCACCCCTCCACTTT,CASSVADLSAPLHF
TRBV7-9,TRBD2,TRBJ2-3,.,TGTGCCATCCATACTACTAGCGGAGATACGCAGTATTTT,CAIHTTSGDTQYF
TRBV5-5,TRBD1,TRBJ2-3,.,TGTGCCAGCAGCCTTGGACAGGGGGCGTTCGGGAATACGCAGTATTTT,CASSLGQGAFGNTQYF
TRBV7-6,.,TRBJ2-7,.,TGTGCCAGCAGCTTCCCCAGGGACGAGCAGTACTTC,CASSFPRDEQYF
TRBV19,.,TRBJ2-4,.,TGTGCCAGTAGTATGAGGGCTCTAGCCAAAAACATTCAGTACTTC,CASSMRALAKNIQYF
TRBV5-1,TRBD2,TRBJ2-1,.,TGCGCCAGCAGCTCCCCCTCGCGGGGGGGCCCCAATGAGCAGTTCTTC,CASSSPSRGGPNEQFF
TRBV25-1,TRBD2,TRBJ2-2,.,TGTGCCAGCAGACTAGCGGGGGGCCCTAGTAACACCGGGGAGCTGTTTTTT,CASRLAGGPSNTGELFF
TRBV9,TRBD2,TRBJ2-1,.,TGTGCCAGCAGCGTAGGGACTAGCGGGGGGGTCGAGGAGCAGTTCTTC,CASSVGTSGGVEEQFF
TRBV24-1,.,TRBJ2-3,.,TGTGCCACCAGTGGGGCGGCAGGGGCGACAGATACGCAGTATTTT,CATSGAAGATDTQYF
TRBV11-2,TRBD2,TRBJ2-1,.,TGTGCCAGCAACAATTTTGGGGGACGACTGGCGGGAGTGTGGAATGAGCAGTTCTTC,CASNNFGGRLAGVWNEQFF
TRBV28,.,TRBJ1-2,.,TGTGCCCTCGGCGGGGAACCCGATGGCTACACCTTC,CALGGEPDGYTF